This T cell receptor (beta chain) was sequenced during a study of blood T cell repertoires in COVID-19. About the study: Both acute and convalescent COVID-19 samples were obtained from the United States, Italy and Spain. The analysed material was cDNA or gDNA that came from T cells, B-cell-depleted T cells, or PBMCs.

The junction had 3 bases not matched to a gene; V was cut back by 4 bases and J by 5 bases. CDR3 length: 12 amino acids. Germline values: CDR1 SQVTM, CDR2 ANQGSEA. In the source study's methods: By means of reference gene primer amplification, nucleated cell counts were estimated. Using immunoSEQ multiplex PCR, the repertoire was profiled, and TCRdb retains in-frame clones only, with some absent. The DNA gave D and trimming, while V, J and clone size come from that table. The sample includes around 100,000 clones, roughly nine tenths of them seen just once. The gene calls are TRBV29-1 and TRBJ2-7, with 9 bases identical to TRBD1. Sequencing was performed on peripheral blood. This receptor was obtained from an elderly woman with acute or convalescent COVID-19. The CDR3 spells CSVGQGVNEQYF. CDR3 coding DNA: TGCAGCGTTGGACAGGGGGTGAACGAGCAGTACTTC.